Shown below are 21 T cell receptor beta chains from a single sample sequenced in a study of T cell repertoires in cytomegalovirus infection. TCRdb processed the reads anew with MiXCR; each CDR3 protein has one entry. The sample shows about 140,000 distinct CDR3 sequences, 5.5% to 8% of them seen only once. The sequenced material came from PBMCs. The receptors originated from a human donor in good health (CMV status not recorded). Some clones in this sample may be carry-over from other donors' samples.

The chain is built from TRBV5-4 and TRBJ2-5; D is perhaps TRBD2 (5 bases). The V end was cut by 4 bases, the J end by 3 bases, with 13 bases between. The CDR3 sequence is 14 residues long. CDR1 is SGHNT and CDR2 is YYREEE in the germline V gene (reference sequence). This CDR3 reads CASSLGLKEETQYF. CDR3 DNA sequence: TGTGCCAGCAGCCTAGGACTCAAGGAAGAGACCCAGTACTTC.

This clonotype has a count of ten or more. The chain employs TRBV7-2 and TRBJ1-2; 7 nucleotides match TRBD1. This CDR3 is built from 15 residues. V was clipped by 5 bases and J by 8 bases; unmatched bases: 14. Germline values: CDR1 SGHTA, CDR2 FQGNSA. As DNA, the CDR3 is TGTGCCAGCAGCATCTCGATTACAGGGGCGGGAGGCTACACCTTC. It specifies CASSISITGAGGYTF.

The table lists this clonotype with a few counts. This sequence joins TRBV7-8 and TRBJ2-7; the D is unclear. Trimming pared 1 base from V and 0 bases from J, leaving 10 bases between. Germline CDR1 reads SGHVS; CDR2 reads FQNEAQ. The CDR3 has 15 residues. The CDR3 region is CASSLGFRSSYEQYF. The DNA for the CDR3 is TGTGCCAGCAGCTTAGGGTTCCGGAGCTCCTACGAGCAGTACTTC.

This clonotype has a count of ten or more. V and J are TRBV12-3 or TRBV12-4 and TRBJ2-1, with TRBD1 matching over 8 bases. The CDR3 has 13 residues. V lost 3 bases to trimming and J lost 9 bases; unmatched junction nucleotides: 4. The CDR3 DNA reads as TGTGCCAGCAGTTTGGTAGGGACAGGTGAGCAGTTCTTC. This gives the protein CASSLVGTGEQFF.

The rearrangement links TRBV7-2 to TRBJ2-5; D uncertain. The V gene's germline CDR1 is SGHTA and CDR2 FQGNSA. CDR3 length equals 14 residues. With 4 bases removed from V and 3 bases from J, the gap between germline ends came to 12 bases. The CDR3 here is CASSYSGAEETQYF. CDR3 nucleotide sequence: TGTGCCAGCAGCTATTCAGGAGCCGAAGAGACCCAGTACTTC.

This clonotype came up many times. The chain employs TRBV12-3 or TRBV12-4 and TRBJ1-6; D unresolved. The CDR3 is made up of 18 amino acids. Trimming pared 6 bases from V and 0 bases from J, leaving 18 bases between. The CDR3: CASRNMGTGPSYNSPLHF. The CDR3 DNA reads as TGTGCCAGCAGGAACATGGGCACCGGTCCCTCCTATAATTCACCCCTCCACTTT.

As concerns this clonotype: At one end the junction does not follow the germline gene, possibly because of a read error. V and J are TRBV7-2 and TRBJ2-2; weak D call: TRBD2 (5 bases). The germline V gene has CDR1 SGHTA and CDR2 FQGNSA. The length of the CDR3 is 16 residues. CDR3 amino acids: CASSRTAEANPGELFF. CDR3 DNA sequence: TGTGCCAGCAGCCGCACGGCGGAGGCGAACCCCGGGGAGCTGTTTTTT.

The gene calls are TRBV7-4 and TRBJ2-7, with TRBD1 identical over 7 bases. The V segment lost 5 bases and the J segment 7 bases; nucleotides outside the gene matches: 14. CDR1 is SGHVT and CDR2 is SQSDAQ in the germline V gene. The CDR3 length is 15 residues. CDR3 DNA sequence: TGTGCCAGCAGCACCCGCAAGGACAGGTCGGCGGAGCAGTACTTC. Residues: CASSTRKDRSAEQYF.

The V and J genes are TRBV28 and TRBJ1-2; D is undetermined. The CDR3 runs to 15 residues. CDR1 and CDR2 (germline): MDHEN, SYDVKM. Trimming took off 3 bases at V and 4 bases at J, with 15 bases between the two ends. CDR3 sequence (DNA): TGTGCCAGCAGTTTTATGGACTCCTTTTTCTATGGCTACACCTTC. Translated, it gives CASSFMDSFFYGYTF.

This clonotype has ten or more counts. The chain links TRBV10-3 to TRBJ2-1; TRBD1 is a possible D gene (5 bases). Germline V gene data show CDR1 as ENHRY and CDR2 as SYGVKD. V was pared by 10 bases and J by 8 bases, with 21 bases between. CDR3 length: 14 amino acids. The CDR3 DNA sequence: TGTGCCACTTCCAGGGAATCGAAGGGTTATGAGCAGTTCTTC. Translating it yields CATSRESKGYEQFF.

This clonotype was seen repeatedly, ten times or more. V is TRBV7-9 and J is TRBJ1-5; D gene uncertain. Germline V lookup: CDR1 SEHNR, CDR2 FQNEAQ (reference sequence). The CDR3 has 14 amino acids. The V end was cut by 5 bases, the J end by 8 bases, with 16 bases between. CDR3 in DNA: TGTGCCAGCAGCAGAGACGGGAGTTGGGAGCCCCAGCATTTT. This gives the protein CASSRDGSWEPQHF.

This clonotype was recorded at least ten times. V is TRBV10-2 and J is TRBJ2-1; 10 bases are a match to TRBD1. The V gene end was trimmed by 5 bases and the J gene end by 3 bases; junction bases not matched to a gene: 10. In germline, CDR1 is WSHSY, CDR2 SAAADI. The CDR3 is 17 amino acids. For the CDR3, the DNA is TGCGCCAGCAGTCAAGAACCGGGACAGGGGAACTACAATGAGCAGTTCTTC. Its protein is CASSQEPGQGNYNEQFF.

This clonotype was recorded at least ten times. For the CDR3, the DNA is TGTGCCAGCACCCCTCCAGGGGGGCAGCTCGGCTACGAGCAGTACTTC. It codes for CASTPPGGQLGYEQYF. The chain joins TRBV6-1 to TRBJ2-7; weak D call: TRBD1 (7 bases). This CDR3 has 16 amino acids. CDR1 is MNHNS, CDR2 SASEGT, per germline. The V and J ends lost 7 bases and 3 bases respectively, with 22 bases between them.

Many counts were recorded for this clonotype. This chain joins TRBV5-1 and TRBJ2-5; 15 bases agree with TRBD2. V was pared by 3 bases and J by 4 bases, with 1 base of the junction left unmatched. CDR3 length equals 15 residues. Germline V gene sequence: CDR1 SGHRS, CDR2 YFSETQ. Written as DNA, the CDR3 is TGCGCCAGCAGCTCGGGACTAGCGGGAGGAGAGACCCAGTACTTC. Its translation is CASSSGLAGGETQYF.

This clonotype was found many times. V gene TRBV7-2 combines with J gene TRBJ2-5; D perhaps matches TRBD1 (5 bases). The V end was cut by 6 bases, the J end by 5 bases, with 13 bases between. Germline values: CDR1 SGHTA, CDR2 FQGNSA. The CDR3 has 13 amino acids. The CDR3 region is CASRRPGSETQYF. DNA for the CDR3: TGTGCCAGCAGACGCCCAGGGTCGGAGACCCAGTACTTC.

This clonotype has at least ten counts. The CDR3 sequence: CASSPRQPNYGYTF. In DNA, the CDR3 is TGTGCCAGCAGCCCTCGACAGCCTAACTATGGCTACACCTTC. V and J are TRBV7-2 and TRBJ1-2; TRBD1 is a possible D gene (5 bases). Per the germline V gene, CDR1 is SGHTA and CDR2 is FQGNSA. This CDR3 region has 14 residues. V lost 5 bases to trimming and J lost 0 bases, with 10 bases between them.

This clonotype was recorded at least ten times. This rearrangement joins TRBV12-3 or TRBV12-4 to TRBJ1-1; TRBD1 is a possible D gene (6 bases). This CDR3 is 12 amino acids long. Trimming removed 1 base at V and 10 bases at J, with 10 bases between. The DNA of the CDR3 is TGTGCCAGCAGTTTAGTACAGGGAGGAGCTTTCTTT. Protein: CASSLVQGGAFF.

The chain combines TRBV29-1 with TRBJ1-2; 9 nucleotides align to TRBD1. The CDR3 length is 14 residues. Germline-derived CDR1 and CDR2 are SQVTM and ANQGSEA. With V trimmed by 7 bases and J by 4 bases, 10 bases remained unmatched. The CDR3 DNA sequence: TGCAGCGCCGAACCGGGACAGGGATCCTATGGCTACACCTTC. Its translation is CSAEPGQGSYGYTF.

The table lists this clonotype with a few counts. The chain couples TRBV9 to TRBJ2-1; D might be TRBD1 (6 bases). Germline CDR1 and CDR2: SGDLS and YYNGEE. The ends were cut back, 3 bases at V and 12 bases at J, with 13 bases in the middle. The CDR3 runs 12 residues. CDR3 sequence (DNA): TGTGCCAGCAGCGCGCAACAGGGTAGGCAGTTCTTC. This sequence encodes CASSAQQGRQFF. Full variable domain (remainder filled in from reference TRBV9 and TRBJ2-1): DSGVTQTPKHLITATGQRVTLRCSPRSGDLSVYWYQQSLDQGLQFLIQYYNGEERAKGNILERFSAQQFPDLHSELNLSSLELGDSALYFCASSAQQGRQFFGPGTRLTVL.

This clonotype has more than one count but fewer than ten. With a much larger clone just one base away, this may be a read error. This chain connects TRBV11-3 to TRBJ2-3; 9 nucleotides line up with TRBD2. V lost 0 bases, J lost 6 bases, and 1 base stayed unmatched. Germline assignment: CDR1 SGHNT and CDR2 YENEEA. The CDR3 consists of 14 residues. The CDR3, as DNA: TGTGCCAGCAGCTTAGAGGCGGGGGGGGATACGCAGTATTTT. This gives the protein CASSLEAGGDTQYF.

This clonotype was counted between two and nine times. The chain carries TRBV5-1 and TRBJ1-1; D is unclear. The germline gives CDR1 SGHRS, CDR2 YFSETQ. The germline V and J ends were trimmed by 1 base and 4 bases, with 11 bases remaining between them. This CDR3 region has 14 residues. The CDR3 coding sequence is TGCGCCAGCAGCTTGACCCACGGTAGCACTGAAGCTTTCTTT. This translates into CASSLTHGSTEAFF.